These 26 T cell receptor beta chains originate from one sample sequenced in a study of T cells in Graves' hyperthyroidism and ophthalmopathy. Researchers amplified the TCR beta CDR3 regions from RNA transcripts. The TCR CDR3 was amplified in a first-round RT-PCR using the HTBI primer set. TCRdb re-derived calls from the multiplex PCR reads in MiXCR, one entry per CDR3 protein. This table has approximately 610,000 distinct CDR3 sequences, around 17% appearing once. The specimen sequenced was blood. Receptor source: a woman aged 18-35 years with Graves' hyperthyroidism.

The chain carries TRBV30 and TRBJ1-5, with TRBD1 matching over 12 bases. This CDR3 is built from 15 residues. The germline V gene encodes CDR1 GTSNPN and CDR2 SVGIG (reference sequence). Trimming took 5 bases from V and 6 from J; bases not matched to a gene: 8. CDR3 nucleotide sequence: TGTGCCTGGGGTCCCGGGACAGGGGGCCGTCAGCCCCAGCATTTT. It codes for CAWGPGTGGRQPQHF.

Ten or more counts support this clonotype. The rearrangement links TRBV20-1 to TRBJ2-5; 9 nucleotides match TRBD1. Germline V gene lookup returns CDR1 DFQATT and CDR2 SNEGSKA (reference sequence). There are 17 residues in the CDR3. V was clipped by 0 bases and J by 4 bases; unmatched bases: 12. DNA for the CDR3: TGCAGTGCTAGAGATTCCGGGACAGGGACTTCAGGAGAGACCCAGTACTTC. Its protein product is CSARDSGTGTSGETQYF.

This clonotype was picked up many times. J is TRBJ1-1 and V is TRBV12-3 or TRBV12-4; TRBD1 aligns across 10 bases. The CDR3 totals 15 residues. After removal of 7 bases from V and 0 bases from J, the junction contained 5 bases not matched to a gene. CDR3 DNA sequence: TGTGCCAGCACCCGGGACAGGGGCATGAACACTGAAGCTTTCTTT. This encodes CASTRDRGMNTEAFF.

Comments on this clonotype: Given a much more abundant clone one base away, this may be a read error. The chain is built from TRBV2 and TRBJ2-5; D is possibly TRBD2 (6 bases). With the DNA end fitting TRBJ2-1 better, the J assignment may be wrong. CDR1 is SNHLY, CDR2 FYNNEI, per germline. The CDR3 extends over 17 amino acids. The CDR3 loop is CASSGFRLDLQYNDQFF. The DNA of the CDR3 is TGTGCCAGCAGTGGATTTCGACTAGACCTTCAATACAATGACCAGTTCTTC.

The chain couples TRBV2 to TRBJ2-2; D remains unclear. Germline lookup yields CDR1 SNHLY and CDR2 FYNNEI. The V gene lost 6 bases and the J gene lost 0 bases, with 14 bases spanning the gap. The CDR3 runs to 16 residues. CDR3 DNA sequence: TGTGCCAGCAGCAATCGGGCAGTAGCGAACACCGGGGAGCTGTTTTTT. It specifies CASSNRAVANTGELFF.

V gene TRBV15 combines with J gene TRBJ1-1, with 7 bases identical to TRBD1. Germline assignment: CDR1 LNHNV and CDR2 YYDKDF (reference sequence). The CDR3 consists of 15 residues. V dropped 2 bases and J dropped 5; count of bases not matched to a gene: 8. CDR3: CATSRQRGLGTEAFF. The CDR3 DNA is TGTGCCACCAGCAGACAGAGGGGGCTGGGGACTGAAGCTTTCTTT.

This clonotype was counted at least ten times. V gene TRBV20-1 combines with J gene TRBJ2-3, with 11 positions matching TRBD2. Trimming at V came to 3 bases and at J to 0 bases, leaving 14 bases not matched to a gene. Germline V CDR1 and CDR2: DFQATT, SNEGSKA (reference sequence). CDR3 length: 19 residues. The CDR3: CSASLGLAGGFTSTDTQYF. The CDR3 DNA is TGCAGTGCTAGTTTGGGCCTAGCGGGAGGTTTCACTAGCACAGATACGCAGTATTTT.

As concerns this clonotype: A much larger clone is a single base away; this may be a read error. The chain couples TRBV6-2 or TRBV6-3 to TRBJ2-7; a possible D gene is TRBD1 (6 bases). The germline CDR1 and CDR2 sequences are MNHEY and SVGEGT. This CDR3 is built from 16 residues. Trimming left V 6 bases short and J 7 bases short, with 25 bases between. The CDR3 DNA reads TGTGCCAGCAGCAATACCGGGACATCGGGGAACAATGAGCAGTACTTC. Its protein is CASSNTGTSGNNEQYF.

CDR3 sequence reads: CSVAVGTSSYEQYF. The CDR3 region has the DNA TGCAGCGTTGCTGTGGGGACCAGCTCCTACGAGCAGTACTTC. The chain has TRBV29-1 and TRBJ2-7; D may correspond to TRBD1 or TRBD2 (5 bases each). Germline V gene sequence: CDR1 SQVTM, CDR2 ANQGSEA. The CDR3 is 14 residues long. Trimming took 4 bases from V and 0 from J, leaving 13 bases between them.

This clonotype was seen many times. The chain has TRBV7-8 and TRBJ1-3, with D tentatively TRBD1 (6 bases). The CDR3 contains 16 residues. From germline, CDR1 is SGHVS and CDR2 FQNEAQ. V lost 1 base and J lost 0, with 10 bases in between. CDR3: CASSLVLRGSGNTIYF. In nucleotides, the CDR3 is TGTGCCAGCAGCTTAGTCCTCAGGGGCTCTGGAAACACCATATATTTT. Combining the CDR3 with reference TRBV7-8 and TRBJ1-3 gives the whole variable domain GAGVSQSPRYKVAKRGQDVALRCDPISGHVSLFWYQQALGQGPEFLTYFQNEAQLDKSGLPSDRFFAERPEGSVSTLKIQRTQQEDSAVYLCASSLVLRGSGNTIYFGEGSWLTVV.

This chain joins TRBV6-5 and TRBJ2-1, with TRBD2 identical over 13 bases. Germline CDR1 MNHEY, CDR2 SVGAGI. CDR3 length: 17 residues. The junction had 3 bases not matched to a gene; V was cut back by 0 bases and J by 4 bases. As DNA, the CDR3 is TGTGCCAGCAGTTACTCCGGACTAGCGGGAGCTTACAATGAGCAGTTCTTC. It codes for CASSYSGLAGAYNEQFF.

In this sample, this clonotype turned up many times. The CDR3 here is CASSAKSDYLQETQYF. CDR3 DNA sequence: TGTGCCAGCAGTGCCAAGTCGGACTACCTCCAAGAGACCCAGTACTTC. The rearrangement links TRBV2 to TRBJ2-5; possibly TRBD2 for D (6 bases). This CDR3 is built from 16 residues. CDR1 and CDR2 (germline): SNHLY, FYNNEI. Trimming removed 4 bases from V and 1 base from J, with 16 bases in between.

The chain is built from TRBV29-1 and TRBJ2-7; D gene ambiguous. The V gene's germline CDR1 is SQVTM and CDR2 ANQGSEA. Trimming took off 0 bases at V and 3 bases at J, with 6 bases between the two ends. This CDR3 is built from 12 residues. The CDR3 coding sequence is TGCAGCGTTGAAGATCAGAGCTACGAGCAGTACTTC. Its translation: CSVEDQSYEQYF.

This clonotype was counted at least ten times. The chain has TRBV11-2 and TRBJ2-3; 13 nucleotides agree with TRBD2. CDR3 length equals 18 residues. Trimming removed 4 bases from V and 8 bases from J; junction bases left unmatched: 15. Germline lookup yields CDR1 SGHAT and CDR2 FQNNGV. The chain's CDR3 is CASSYQKTSGRAFGTQYF. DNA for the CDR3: TGTGCCAGCAGCTACCAAAAAACTAGCGGGAGGGCCTTTGGTACGCAGTATTTT.

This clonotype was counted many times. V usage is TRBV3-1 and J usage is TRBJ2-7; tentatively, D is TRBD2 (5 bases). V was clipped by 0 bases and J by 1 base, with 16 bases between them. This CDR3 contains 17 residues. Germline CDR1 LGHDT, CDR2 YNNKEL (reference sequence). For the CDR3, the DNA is TGTGCCAGCAGCCAAGACAACCCCGGGGAAGGGTCCTACGAGCAGTACTTC. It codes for CASSQDNPGEGSYEQYF.

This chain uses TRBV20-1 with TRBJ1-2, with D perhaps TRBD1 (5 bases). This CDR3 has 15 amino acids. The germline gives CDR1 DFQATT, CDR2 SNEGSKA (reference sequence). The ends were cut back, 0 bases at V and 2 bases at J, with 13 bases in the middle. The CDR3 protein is CSARDRVLRNYGYTF. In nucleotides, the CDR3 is TGCAGTGCTAGAGACAGGGTTTTAAGGAACTATGGCTACACCTTC.

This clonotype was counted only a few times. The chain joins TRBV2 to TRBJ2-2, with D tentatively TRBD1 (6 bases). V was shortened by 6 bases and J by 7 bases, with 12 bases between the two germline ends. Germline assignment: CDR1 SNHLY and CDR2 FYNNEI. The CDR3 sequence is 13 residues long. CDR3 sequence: CASRITGLGELFF. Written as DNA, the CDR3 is TGTGCCAGCAGGATTACAGGGCTCGGGGAGCTGTTTTTT.

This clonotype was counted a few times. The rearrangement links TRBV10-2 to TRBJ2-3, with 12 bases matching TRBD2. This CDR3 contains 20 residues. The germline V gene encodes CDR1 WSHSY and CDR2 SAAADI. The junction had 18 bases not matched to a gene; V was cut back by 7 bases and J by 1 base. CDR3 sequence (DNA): TGCGCCAGCACCCCCCGGGGCCTAGCGGGAGGGCCCCAACGCACAGATACGCAGTATTTT. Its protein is CASTPRGLAGGPQRTDTQYF.

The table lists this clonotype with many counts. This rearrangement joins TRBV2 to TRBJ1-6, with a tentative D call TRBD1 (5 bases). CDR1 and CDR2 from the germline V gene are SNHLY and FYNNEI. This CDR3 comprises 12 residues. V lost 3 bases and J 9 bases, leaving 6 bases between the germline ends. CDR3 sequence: CASSEGVSPLHF. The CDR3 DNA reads TGTGCCAGCAGTGAGGGGGTTTCACCCCTCCACTTT.

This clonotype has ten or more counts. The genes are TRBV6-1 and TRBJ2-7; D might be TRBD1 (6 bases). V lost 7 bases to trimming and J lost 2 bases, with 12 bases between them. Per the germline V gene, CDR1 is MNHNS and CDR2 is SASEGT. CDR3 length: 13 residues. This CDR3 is CASNRDITYEQYF. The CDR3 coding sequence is TGTGCCAGCAATCGGGACATCACCTACGAGCAGTACTTC.

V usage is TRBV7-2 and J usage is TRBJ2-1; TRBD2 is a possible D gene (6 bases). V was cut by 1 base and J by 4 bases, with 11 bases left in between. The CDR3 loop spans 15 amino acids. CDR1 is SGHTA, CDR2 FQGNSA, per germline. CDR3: CASSLVGGFYNEQFF. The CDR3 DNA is TGTGCCAGCAGCTTAGTCGGGGGTTTTTACAATGAGCAGTTCTTC.

Here the CDR3 DNA reads TGCAGCGTGGACGCGTGGAACAGGGGGATCACAGATACGCAGTATTTT. Amino acids: CSVDAWNRGITDTQYF. This sequence joins TRBV29-1 and TRBJ2-3, with 8 bases that match TRBD1. CDR3 length: 16 residues. Germline assignment: CDR1 SQVTM and CDR2 ANQGSEA. V lost 6 bases to trimming and J lost 2 bases; unmatched junction nucleotides: 13.

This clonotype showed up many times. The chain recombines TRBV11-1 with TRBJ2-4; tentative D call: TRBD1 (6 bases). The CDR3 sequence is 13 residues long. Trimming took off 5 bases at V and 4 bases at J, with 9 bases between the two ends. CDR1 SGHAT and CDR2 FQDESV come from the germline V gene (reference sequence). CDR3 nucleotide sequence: TGTGCCAGCAGCGTCCAGGGGAAAAACATTCAGTACTTC. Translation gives CASSVQGKNIQYF.

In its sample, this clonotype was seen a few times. This CDR3 is CASSYPGDHQPQHF. CDR3 DNA: TGTGCCAGCAGTTACCCAGGGGACCATCAGCCCCAGCATTTT. The chain carries TRBV6-5 and TRBJ1-5, with a tentative D call TRBD1 (6 bases). Germline V CDR1 and CDR2: MNHEY, SVGAGI. Between the trimmed V and J ends, which lost 2 bases and 5 bases, there was a span of 10 bases. The CDR3 extends over 14 amino acids.

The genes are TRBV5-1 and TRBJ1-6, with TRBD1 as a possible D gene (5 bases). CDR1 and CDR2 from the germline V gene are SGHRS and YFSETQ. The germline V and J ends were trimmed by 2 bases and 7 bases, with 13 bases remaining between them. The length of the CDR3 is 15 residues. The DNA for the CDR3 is TGCGCCAGCAGCTTTCGACCAGGGCAGAATTCACCCCTCCACTTT. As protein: CASSFRPGQNSPLHF.

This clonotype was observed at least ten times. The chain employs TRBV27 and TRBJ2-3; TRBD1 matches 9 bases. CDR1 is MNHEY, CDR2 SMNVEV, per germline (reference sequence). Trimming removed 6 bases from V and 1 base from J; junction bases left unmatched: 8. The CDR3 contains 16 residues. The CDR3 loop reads CASRSDDRGGTDTQYF. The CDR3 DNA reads TGTGCCAGCAGATCAGACGACAGGGGGGGCACAGATACGCAGTATTTT.